The T cell receptor beta chain described here comes from a study of blood T cell repertoires in COVID-19. This clone was counted only a few times. The age range of participants was 18 to 89 years, with residence in around 22 US areas. Cohort 3 donors counted as recovered after two negative PCRs, clearance, or resolved symptoms. Authors' analysis steps: Nucleated cell counts were estimated from reference gene primer amplification. Some clones are missing from TCRdb's copy, which holds only in-frame ones; the method was immunoSEQ multiplex PCR. The DNA was the basis for D and trimming; V, J and clone size are from that table. The sample holds approximately 170,000 clones, 88% seen once. This CDR3 is built from 14 residues. V was pared by 4 bases and J by 8 bases, with 14 bases between. Germline CDR1 reads MDHEN; CDR2 reads SYDVKM.

This receptor was taken from a woman under 30 who had recovered from COVID-19. This sequence joins TRBV28 and TRBJ1-4; D might be TRBD1 (5 bases). The sample taken for sequencing was PBMCs or T cells enriched from blood (not recorded which). CDR3 residues: CASSSGRRDEKLFF. CDR3 DNA: TGTGCCAGCAGTTCTGGAAGGAGGGACGAAAAACTGTTTTTT.